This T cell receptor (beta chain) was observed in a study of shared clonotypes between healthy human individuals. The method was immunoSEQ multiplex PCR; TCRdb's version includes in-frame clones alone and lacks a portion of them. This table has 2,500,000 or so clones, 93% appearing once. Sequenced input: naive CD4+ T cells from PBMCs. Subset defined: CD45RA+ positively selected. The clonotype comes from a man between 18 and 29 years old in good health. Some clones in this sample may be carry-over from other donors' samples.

The CDR3 region has the DNA TGTGCCAGCAGGGGGCTCTTACGACAGAGGCCTGAAGCTTTCTTT. It yields the protein CASRGLLRQRPEAFF. This sequence joins TRBV11-2 and TRBJ1-1; a possible D gene is TRBD1 (5 bases). Germline CDR1 reads SGHAT; CDR2 reads FQNNGV. The germline V and J ends were trimmed by 6 bases and 6 bases, with 20 bases remaining between them. The CDR3 runs 15 residues. The whole variable domain, remainder taken from reference TRBV11-2 and TRBJ1-1, is EAGVAQSPRYKIIEKRQSVAFWCNPISGHATLYWYQQILGQGPKLLIQFQNNGVVDDSQLPKDRFSAERLKGVDSTLKIQPAKLEDSAVYLCASRGLLRQRPEAFFGQGTRLTVV.